The clone carrying this T cell receptor beta chain was detected ten times or more. This entry is derived from a study of T-cell reconstitution after alpha-beta-depleted transplantation in children. Germline V gene lookup returns CDR1 SGHTA and CDR2 FQGNSA. Trimming removed 6 bases at V and 4 bases at J, with 13 bases between. CDR3 length: 14 residues. The TCRbeta library was prepared with unique molecular identifiers. TCRdb processed the PCR reads anew with MiXCR; each CDR3 protein has one entry. The table lists roughly 240,000 distinct CDR3 sequences, around 8% of them singletons. The receptor's source is a male patient younger than 18 who had a stem cell transplant for acute lymphoblastic leukemia, so the T cells may come from the graft donor. The chain links TRBV7-2 to TRBJ1-3; unclear D gene. The starting material was PBMCs, mostly from graft donor cells, obtained 180 days after TCRalphabeta/CD19-depleted stem cell transplant. The CDR3 reads CASRSDPGGNTIYF. CDR3 nucleotides: TGTGCCAGCAGGTCCGACCCTGGCGGAAACACCATATATTTT.